The 12 T cell receptor beta chains listed next were all sequenced from one sample in a study of OX40 agonist ivuxolimab in advanced cancers. Profiled with immunoSEQ multiplex PCR; TCRdb holds only in-frame clones, not every one. The sample records tens of thousands of clones, around nine tenths being singletons. The material sequenced was CD4+ or CD8+ T cells sorted from blood, taken in a trial of the OX40 agonist ivuxolimab. These receptors were taken from an adult with an advanced solid tumor such as melanoma, head and neck, liver or kidney cancer.

V is TRBV19 and J is TRBJ1-5; D is ambiguous. In germline, CDR1 is LNHDA, CDR2 SQIVND (reference sequence). The V gene lost 5 bases and the J gene lost 1 base, with 9 bases spanning the gap. The CDR3 runs to 14 residues. CDR3 sequence (DNA): TGTGCCAGTAGTGCCCCGGGGAGCAATCAGCCCCAGCATTTT. Protein sequence: CASSAPGSNQPQHF. The full variable domain, in which reference TRBV19 and TRBJ1-5 provide the parts outside the CDR3, is DGGITQSPKYLFRKEGQNVTLSCEQNLNHDAMYWYRQDPGQGLRLIYYSQIVNDFQKGDIAEGYSVSREKKESFPLTVTSAQKNPTAFYLCASSAPGSNQPQHFGDGTRLSIL.

The gene calls are TRBV11-2 and TRBJ2-1, with D possibly called TRBD1 or TRBD2 (5 bases each). CDR1 and CDR2 (germline): SGHAT, FQNNGV. V was trimmed by 4 bases and J by 4 bases, leaving 14 bases between them. The CDR3 sequence is 15 residues long. CDR3 region: CASSSGTAWYNEQFF. CDR3 coding DNA: TGTGCCAGCAGCTCCGGGACGGCCTGGTACAATGAGCAGTTCTTC. The full variable domain, in which reference TRBV11-2 and TRBJ2-1 provide the parts outside the CDR3, is EAGVAQSPRYKIIEKRQSVAFWCNPISGHATLYWYQQILGQGPKLLIQFQNNGVVDDSQLPKDRFSAERLKGVDSTLKIQPAKLEDSAVYLCASSSGTAWYNEQFFGPGTRLTVL.

The V and J genes are TRBV7-2 and TRBJ2-1; the D gene could be TRBD1 or TRBD2 (5 bases each). CDR1 and CDR2 from the germline V gene are SGHTA and FQGNSA. This CDR3 is 16 amino acids long. V shed 1 base and J shed 4 bases, with 14 bases lying between them. CDR3 nucleotide sequence: TGTGCCAGCAGCTTAGGGGGGTCTGGTGCATACAATGAGCAGTTCTTC. Its translation is CASSLGGSGAYNEQFF. The full variable domain, with the rest looked up from reference TRBV7-2 and TRBJ2-1, is GAGVSQSPSNKVTEKGKDVELRCDPISGHTALYWYRQSLGQGLEFLIYFQGNSAPDKSGLPSDRFSAERTGGSVSTLTIQRTQQEDSAVYLCASSLGGSGAYNEQFFGPGTRLTVL.

This chain joins TRBV18 and TRBJ2-4; 11 bases map to TRBD2. The J segment lost 9 bases and the V segment lost 0 bases, leaving 7 bases of the junction unmatched. The CDR3 has 16 residues. In germline, CDR1 is KGHSH, CDR2 LQKENI. The DNA for the CDR3 is TGTGCCAGCTCACCACCCCTAGCGGGAGGTCTAGTCATTCAGTACTTC. As protein: CASSPPLAGGLVIQYF.

This chain connects TRBV28 to TRBJ1-6, with TRBD1 as a possible D gene (5 bases). V lost 7 bases, J lost 10 bases, and 11 bases lay in between. The germline gives CDR1 MDHEN, CDR2 SYDVKM. The CDR3 contains 12 residues. CDR3 sequence (DNA): TGTGCCAGCACCAGGGCGGACTCACCCCTCCACTTT. It codes for CASTRADSPLHF.

The genes are TRBV5-6 and TRBJ1-2; D uncertain. V gave up 0 bases and J gave up 4 bases, with 7 bases separating them. The CDR3 extends over 13 amino acids. Germline V gene sequence: CDR1 SGHDT, CDR2 YYEEEE. The CDR3 loop reads CASSLADSYGYTF. The CDR3 DNA sequence: TGTGCCAGCAGCTTGGCGGATAGCTATGGCTACACCTTC.

The CDR3 bases are TGCGCCAGCAGCGCAGGACAGGGTTGGAACACTGAAGCTTTCTTT. Translation gives CASSAGQGWNTEAFF. The chain combines TRBV5-1 with TRBJ1-1; 8 bases agree with TRBD1. The germline CDR1 and CDR2 sequences are SGHRS and YFSETQ. The CDR3 runs to 15 residues. V lost 4 bases, J lost 1 base, and 6 bases stayed unmatched.

This clone is a singleton in its sample. The chain links TRBV5-4 to TRBJ2-1; D is tentatively TRBD1 or TRBD2 (5 bases each). Germline V lookup: CDR1 SGHNT, CDR2 YYREEE (reference sequence). V was cut by 0 bases and J by 4 bases, with 14 bases left in between. CDR3 length: 16 amino acids. CDR3 in amino acids: CASSLAQGRGYNEQFF. CDR3 sequence (DNA): TGTGCCAGCAGCTTGGCCCAGGGACGAGGATACAATGAGCAGTTCTTC.

This sequence joins TRBV7-3 and TRBJ2-1; D not certain. Trimming took off 2 bases at V and 6 bases at J, with 17 bases between the two ends. CDR1 is SGHTA and CDR2 is FQGTGA in the germline V gene. The CDR3 covers 16 residues. CDR3 DNA: TGTGCCAGCAGCTTAGGGTCGGCGAGCTCAGGCAATGAGCAGTTCTTC. Amino acid sequence: CASSLGSASSGNEQFF.

A single count supports this clone. This chain's CDR3 is CASSFRDGFNQPQHF. In DNA, the CDR3 is TGTGCCAGTAGTTTCCGGGACGGTTTCAATCAGCCCCAGCATTTT. The chain recombines TRBV19 with TRBJ1-5, with D tentatively TRBD1 (5 bases). V lost 5 bases to trimming and J lost 3 bases, with 14 bases between them. The CDR3 runs 15 residues. CDR1 and CDR2 from the germline V gene are LNHDA and SQIVND (reference sequence). The full variable domain, rest sourced from reference TRBV19 and TRBJ1-5, is DGGITQSPKYLFRKEGQNVTLSCEQNLNHDAMYWYRQDPGQGLRLIYYSQIVNDFQKGDIAEGYSVSREKKESFPLTVTSAQKNPTAFYLCASSFRDGFNQPQHFGDGTRLSIL.

This chain uses TRBV5-1 with TRBJ2-5, with D perhaps matching TRBD1 or TRBD2 (6 bases each). Germline V lookup: CDR1 SGHRS, CDR2 YFSETQ. The CDR3 consists of 14 residues. V dropped 4 bases and J dropped 7 bases, with 17 bases sitting between them. Here the CDR3 DNA reads TGCGCCAGCAGCCCCGACAGTGAGGGGGGGACCCAGTACTTC. Amino acid sequence: CASSPDSEGGTQYF.

V and J are TRBV18 and TRBJ1-1; maybe TRBD1 (6 bases). The CDR3 sequence is 15 residues long. CDR1 and CDR2 from the germline V gene are KGHSH and LQKENI. V was cut by 3 bases and J by 3 bases, with 14 bases left in between. The CDR3 DNA reads as TGTGCCAGCTCACCTCGACAGGCCCCGGACACTGAAGCTTTCTTT. Translated, it gives CASSPRQAPDTEAFF.